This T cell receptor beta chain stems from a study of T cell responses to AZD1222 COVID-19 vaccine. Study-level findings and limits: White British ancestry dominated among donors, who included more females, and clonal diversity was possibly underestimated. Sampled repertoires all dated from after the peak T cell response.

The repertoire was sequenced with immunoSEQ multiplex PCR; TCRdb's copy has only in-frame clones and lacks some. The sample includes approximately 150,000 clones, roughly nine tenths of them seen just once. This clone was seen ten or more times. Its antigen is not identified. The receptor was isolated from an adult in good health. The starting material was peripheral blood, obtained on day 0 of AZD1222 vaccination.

DNA for the CDR3: TGTGCCAGCAGCTTTCAGGGGGTTGAGCAGTTCTTC. Residues: CASSFQGVEQFF. The rearrangement uses TRBV11-2 and TRBJ2-1, with 7 nucleotides matching TRBD1. Trimming cost V 3 bases and J 9 bases; bases outside gene matches: 2. Germline CDR1 and CDR2: SGHAT and FQNNGV. The CDR3 extends over 12 amino acids.